The clone carrying this T cell receptor beta chain has at least ten counts. V was trimmed by 2 bases and J by 0 bases, leaving 13 bases between them. Germline loops: CDR1 LNHNV, CDR2 YYDKDF (reference sequence). The CDR3 is made up of 16 amino acids. Patients were diagnosed from clinical symptoms, serum thyroxine, TRAb, thyroid ultrasound and orbital computed tomography. This entry comes from a study of Graves' ophthalmopathy and Graves' hyperthyroidism. Scientists amplified the TCR beta CDR3 regions from RNA transcripts. The first round was an RT-PCR with HTBI primers, and the second round was a multiplex PCR. TCRdb passed the multiplex PCR reads through MiXCR, listing each CDR3 protein once. The repertoire holds about 740,000 distinct CDR3 sequences, around 40% seen once, with around 40% in the top ten.

The chain couples TRBV15 to TRBJ2-5, with D perhaps TRBD2 (7 bases). This sequence was found in an adult man with Graves' ophthalmopathy. The sample consisted of peripheral blood. The CDR3 region has the DNA TGTGCCACCAGCAGACAGGGGACTACCTACCAAGAGACCCAGTACTTC. This gives the protein CATSRQGTTYQETQYF.